Shown below are 5 T cell receptor beta chains from a single sample sequenced in a study of metastatic and nonmetastatic thyroid tumors. TCRdb re-processed the PCR reads through MiXCR. Here the sample spans about 82,000 clones, approximately 13% being singletons. Thyroid surgery was performed in patients who had received no treatment beforehand. Sequencing was done on a sample of tumor tissue. These TCRs come from a female donor with papillary thyroid cancer or a benign thyroid nodule (not recorded which). Some clones in this sample may be carry-over from other donors' samples.

Concerning this clone itself: A read error may be the cause here, since a much bigger clone is one base away. Other nucleotide sequences from this sample produce the same CDR3. This chain uses TRBV15 with TRBJ2-1; D might be TRBD1 or TRBD2, each matching 6 bases. This CDR3 comprises 16 residues. Trimming cost V 3 bases and J 5 bases, with 17 bases left between them. CDR1 is LNHNV, CDR2 YYDKDF, per germline (reference sequence). The CDR3 is CATSRKGGLPNNEQFF. CDR3 nucleotides: TGTGCCACCAGCAGGAAGGGGGGACTTCCTAACAATGAGCAGTTCTTC.

This clone has only one observation. A much bigger clone sits one base away, suggesting this may be a read error. This specimen includes other DNA sequences encoding the same CDR3. The V call is TRBV30, the J call TRBJ1-1; 10 bases are a match to TRBD1. This CDR3 contains 18 residues. Germline values: CDR1 GTSNPN, CDR2 SVGIG (reference sequence). CDR3 sequence: CAWSFLGQGELRNTEAFF. Written as DNA, the CDR3 is TGTGCCTGGAGTTTCCTAGGACAGGGGGAGCTTCGGAACACTGAGGCTTTCTTT. The complete variable domain, with remaining parts taken from reference TRBV30 and TRBJ1-1, reads SQTIHQWPATLVQPVGSPLSLECTVEGTSNPNLYWYRQAAGRGLQLLFYSVGIGQISSEVPQNLSASRPQDRQFILSSKKLLLSDSGFYLCAWSFLGQGELRNTEAFFGQGTRLTVV.

This clone was seen repeatedly, ten times or more. The chain uses TRBV9 and TRBJ1-1, with 10 positions matching TRBD1. The CDR3 extends over 13 amino acids. J was trimmed by 8 bases and V by 3 bases; bases with no gene match: 4. CDR1 is SGDLS and CDR2 is YYNGEE in the germline V gene. The CDR3 nucleotides are TGTGCCAGCAGCGGACAGGGGGCGCGGGAAGCTTTCTTT. As protein: CASSGQGAREAFF.

A remark on this clone: Being one base from a much bigger clone, this may be a read error. The chain has TRBV4-2 and TRBJ2-7; D uncertain. The V gene lost 0 bases and the J gene lost 7 bases, with 22 bases spanning the gap. CDR3 length equals 17 residues. Germline V gene data show CDR1 as LGHNA and CDR2 as YNFKEQ. CDR3 in amino acids: CASSQERYCQLVGEQYF. The DNA of the CDR3 is TGTGCCAGCAGCCAAGAAAGGTATTGCCAGCTAGTAGGAGAGCAGTACTTC.

Many counts were recorded for this clone. The chain uses TRBV19 and TRBJ2-7, with D possibly TRBD2 on 5 matching bases. CDR3 length: 14 residues. Germline V gives CDR1 LNHDA, CDR2 SQIVND (reference sequence). Deletions cut 3 bases from V and 0 bases from J, with 9 bases between. The CDR3 DNA reads TGTGCCAGTAGTATCCGAGGGCCCTCCTACGAGCAGTACTTC. Its translation is CASSIRGPSYEQYF.